The 2 T cell receptor beta chains listed next were all sequenced from one sample in a study of OX40 agonist ivuxolimab in advanced cancers. Assay: immunoSEQ multiplex PCR; the TCRdb copy retains only in-frame clones and omits some. The profile shows tens of thousands of clones, about 93% of them singletons. The sample was CD4+ or CD8+ T cells sorted from blood, taken in a trial of the OX40 agonist ivuxolimab. Every receptor here comes from an adult with an advanced solid tumor such as melanoma, head and neck, liver or kidney cancer.

The rearrangement links TRBV13 to TRBJ1-1; 7 bases are a match to TRBD1. With 2 bases clipped from V and 6 bases from J, the junction kept 6 bases outside the gene matches. CDR1 is PRHDT and CDR2 is FYEKMQ in the germline V gene (reference sequence). This CDR3 contains 14 residues. The CDR3 reads CASSLQGGVPEAFF. CDR3 sequence (DNA): TGTGCCAGCAGCTTACAGGGGGGGGTTCCTGAAGCTTTCTTT. The variable domain in full, with the rest retrieved from reference TRBV13 and TRBJ1-1, is AAGVIQSPRHLIKEKRETATLKCYPIPRHDTVYWYQQGPGQDPQFLISFYEKMQSDKGSIPDRFSAQQFSDYHSELNMSSLELGDSALYFCASSLQGGVPEAFFGQGTRLTVV.

V is TRBV7-2 and J is TRBJ2-5; the D call may be TRBD1 or TRBD2 (5 bases each). TRBJ2-7 matches the DNA end more closely, so the J call is doubtful. This CDR3 region has 16 residues. CDR1 is SGHTA and CDR2 is FQGNSA in the germline V gene. CDR3: CASSLGILAKGHEQYF. CDR3 nucleotides: TGTGCCAGCAGCTTAGGCATTCTAGCTAAGGGGCACGAGCAGTACTTC.